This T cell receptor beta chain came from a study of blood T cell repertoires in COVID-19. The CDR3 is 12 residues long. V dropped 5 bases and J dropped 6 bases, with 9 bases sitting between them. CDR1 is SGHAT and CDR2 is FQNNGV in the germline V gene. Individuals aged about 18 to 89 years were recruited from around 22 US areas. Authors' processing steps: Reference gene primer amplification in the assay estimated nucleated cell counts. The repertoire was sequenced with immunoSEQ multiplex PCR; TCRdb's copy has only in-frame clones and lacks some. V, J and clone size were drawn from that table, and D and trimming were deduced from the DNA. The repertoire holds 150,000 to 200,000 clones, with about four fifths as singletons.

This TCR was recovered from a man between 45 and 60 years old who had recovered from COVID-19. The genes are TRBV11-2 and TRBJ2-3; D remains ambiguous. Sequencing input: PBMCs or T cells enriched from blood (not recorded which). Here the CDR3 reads CASSESRDTQYF. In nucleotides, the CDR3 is TGTGCCAGCAGCGAATCTAGGGATACGCAGTATTTT.